This TCR beta chain was obtained from a study of OX40 agonist ivuxolimab in advanced cancers. Turning to the study itself: The patients received agonistic anti-OX40 (CD134) antibody ivuxolimab.

Germline V CDR1 and CDR2: MNHNS, SASEGT. The CDR3 has 13 residues. V was trimmed by 6 bases and J by 6 bases, leaving 12 bases between them. About this clone: The antigen is unknown.

Whole-study results and caveats: More expanded clones were found, on average, in CD8+ than in CD4+ T cells.

Profiling relied on immunoSEQ multiplex PCR, and the TCRdb table lists in-frame clones only, not all of them. Here the sample spans some 64,000 clones, roughly nine tenths being singletons. This chain joins TRBV6-1 and TRBJ1-5; no clear D. The sequence was obtained from an adult with an advanced solid tumor such as melanoma, head and neck, liver or kidney cancer. This material consisted of CD4+ or CD8+ T cells sorted from blood, taken in a trial of the OX40 agonist ivuxolimab. Written as DNA, the CDR3 is TGTGCCAGCAGCGCCAGCGCAGGTCAGCCCCAGCATTTT. Protein sequence: CASSASAGQPQHF.